The rows below give T cell receptor beta chains drawn from one sample of a study of regulatory T cells in long-lasting Graves disease. TCRdb ran MiXCR on the multiplex PCR reads and lists one entry per CDR3 protein. The sample lists roughly 300,000 distinct CDR3 sequences; 20% were seen once. Sequencing used peripheral blood mononuclear cells (PBMCs), obtained when the disease was refractory, from a patient treated with antithyroid drugs. Source of these receptors: a female donor with Graves disease. Both conserved end residues are part of each CDR3. Each record gives: CDR3 DNA, CDR3 protein, J gene, V gene, D gene, CDR3 length, clone size. A D gene is named only where the DNA matches it firmly. Clone size, where shown, is once, few, many, or a class for clones that have expanded.

TGTGCCAGCAGTGCACAGGGGACCGGGGAGCTGTTTTTT | CASSAQGTGELFF | TRBJ2-2 | TRBV6-1 | TRBD1 | 13 | NA
TGCAGCGCCGACGCACCCGGGACAGTGAGAGAGACCCAGTACTTC | CSADAPGTVRETQYF | TRBJ2-5 | TRBV29-1 | TRBD1 | 15 | many
TGCAGCGTTGAAGCCGCTAGCGGGGGCAATGAGCAGTTCTTC | CSVEAASGGNEQFF | TRBJ2-1 | TRBV29-1 | TRBD2 | 14 | few
TGTGCCAGCAGCGTTAGCGGGAGGGCCGTTGGCGGGGAGACCCAGTACTTC | CASSVSGRAVGGETQYF | TRBJ2-5 | TRBV7-3 | TRBD2 | 17 | NA
TGTGCCAGTAGTATACTAACGGGAGATCCCACCGGGGAGCTGTTTTTT | CASSILTGDPTGELFF | TRBJ2-2 | TRBV19 | NA | 16 | once
TGTGCCAGCAGTGGTCCAGAATCGGGATACGAGCAGTACTTC | CASSGPESGYEQYF | TRBJ2-7 | TRBV13 | NA | 14 | many
TGTGCCAGCAGTATAACGACCCGATTTGAAGCTTTCTTT | CASSITTRFEAFF | TRBJ1-1 | TRBV2 | NA | 13 | many
TGTGCCAGTACCCAAGATACTGAAGCTTTCTTT | CASTQDTEAFF | TRBJ1-1 | TRBV19 | NA | 11 | NA
TGTGCCATCAGTCGGTGGGGACTAGCGGACTACAATGAGCAGTTCTTC | CAISRWGLADYNEQFF | TRBJ2-1 | TRBV10-3 | TRBD2 | 16 | few
TGTGCCAGCAGCTTGACCTCGGGGGGATACACCGGGGAGCTGTTTTTT | CASSLTSGGYTGELFF | TRBJ2-2 | TRBV7-2 | TRBD2 | 16 | many
TGTGCCAGCAGCTATTACGGAAGGACTCCTAATGAAAAACTGTTTTTT | CASSYYGRTPNEKLFF | TRBJ1-4 | TRBV7-9 | NA | 16 | NA
TGTGCCAGCAGCCAAGAACAGGGAAACAATGAGCAGTTCTTC | CASSQEQGNNEQFF | TRBJ2-1 | TRBV3-1 | NA | 14 | few
TGTGCCAGCAGCTTAAAGGGACTGTTGTTCGGCATTGAAGCTTTCTTT | CASSLKGLLFGIEAFF | TRBJ1-1 | TRBV7-2 | NA | 16 | few
TGCAGTGCTAGAAAAGACAGGGAGGGGGATAATTCACCCCTCCACTTT | CSARKDREGDNSPLHF | TRBJ1-6 | TRBV20-1 | TRBD1 | 16 | few
TGCAGTGCTAGCAGGGACAGGGGATCGGAGACCCAGTACTTC | CSASRDRGSETQYF | TRBJ2-5 | TRBV20-1 | TRBD1 | 14 | many
TGTGCCAGCAGCATAGGGTTACCCTACGAGCAGTACTTC | CASSIGLPYEQYF | TRBJ2-7 | TRBV6-1 | NA | 13 | few
TGTGCCAGCAGACGGACGGGGGCGAGGGCTAATGAAAAACTGTTTTTT | CASRRTGARANEKLFF | TRBJ1-4 | TRBV27 | NA | 16 | many
TGCGCCAGCTCGGGACTAGCCTCGAACACCGGGGAGCTGTTTTTT | CASSGLASNTGELFF | TRBJ2-2 | TRBV5-1 | TRBD2 | 15 | few
TGCAGTGCTTCGACGACAGGGAACACTGAAGCTTTCTTT | CSASTTGNTEAFF | TRBJ1-1 | TRBV20-1 | NA | 13 | NA
TGTGCCAGCAGCTTAACTTACCCCCCACGGGGAGGCTCACCCCTCCACTTT | CASSLTYPPRGGSPLHF | TRBJ1-6 | TRBV7-3 | NA | 17 | many
TGTGCCAGCAGCCGACTGCCCGGTCGGGGGAACTATGGCTACACCTTC | CASSRLPGRGNYGYTF | TRBJ1-2 | TRBV28 | NA | 16 | many
TGTGCCAGCGCACTAGCGGAACAGACCGGGGAGCTGTTTTTT | CASALAEQTGELFF | TRBJ2-2 | TRBV28 | TRBD2 | 14 | few
TGTGCCAGCAGTTTAGGACAGGTAGGGGGGGACACTGAAGCTTTCTTT | CASSLGQVGGDTEAFF | TRBJ1-1 | TRBV12-3/TRBV12-4 | NA | 16 | many
TGTGCCAGCAGCTTAGATCCTTCTGGCGGGTATGGCTACACCTTC | CASSLDPSGGYGYTF | TRBJ1-2 | TRBV11-2 | NA | 15 | many
TGCGCCAGCAGCATCTCGACGAGGGCCTACGAGCAGTACTTC | CASSISTRAYEQYF | TRBJ2-7 | TRBV5-1 | NA | 14 | many
TGTGCTAGTGGTTCCGGGTCGTACGAGCAGTACTTC | CASGSGSYEQYF | TRBJ2-7 | TRBV12-5 | NA | 12 | NA
TGTGCCAGCAGTACTACGAGGGAATGGGAGCTGTTTTTT | CASSTTREWELFF | TRBJ2-2 | TRBV12-3/TRBV12-4 | NA | 13 | many
TGTGCCAGCAGTCGACTCTTGAACACTGAAGCTTTCTTT | CASSRLLNTEAFF | TRBJ1-1 | TRBV9 | NA | 13 | NA
TGTGCCAGCAGTCCCAGGGACCCGACAGGGGGAAATGGCTACACCTTC | CASSPRDPTGGNGYTF | TRBJ1-2 | TRBV6-1 | TRBD1 | 16 | few
TGTGCCAGCAGGATGGGACAGGGAAATGGCTACACCTTC | CASRMGQGNGYTF | TRBJ1-2 | TRBV2 | TRBD1 | 13 | many